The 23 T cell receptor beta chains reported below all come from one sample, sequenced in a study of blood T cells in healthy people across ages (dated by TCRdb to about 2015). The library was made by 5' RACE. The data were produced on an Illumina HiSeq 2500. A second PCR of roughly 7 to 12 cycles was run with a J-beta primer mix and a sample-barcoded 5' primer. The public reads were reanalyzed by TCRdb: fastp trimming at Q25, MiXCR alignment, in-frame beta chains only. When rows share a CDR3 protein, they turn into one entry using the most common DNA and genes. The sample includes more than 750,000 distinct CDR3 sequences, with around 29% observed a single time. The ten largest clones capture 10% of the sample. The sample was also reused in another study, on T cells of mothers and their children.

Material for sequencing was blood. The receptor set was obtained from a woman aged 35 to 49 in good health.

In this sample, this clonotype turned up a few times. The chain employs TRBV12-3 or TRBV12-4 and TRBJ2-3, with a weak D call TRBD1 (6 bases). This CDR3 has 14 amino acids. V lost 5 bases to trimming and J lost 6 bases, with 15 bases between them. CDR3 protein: CASSPGHSVDTQYF. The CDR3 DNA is TGTGCCAGCAGTCCGGGACACAGCGTCGATACGCAGTATTTT.

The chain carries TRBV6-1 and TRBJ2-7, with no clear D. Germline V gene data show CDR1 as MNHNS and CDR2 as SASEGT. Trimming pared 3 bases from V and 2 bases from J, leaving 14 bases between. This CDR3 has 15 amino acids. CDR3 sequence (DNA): TGTGCCAGCAGTGAGGAAGGCGGATTGGCCTACGAGCAGTACTTC. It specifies CASSEEGGLAYEQYF.

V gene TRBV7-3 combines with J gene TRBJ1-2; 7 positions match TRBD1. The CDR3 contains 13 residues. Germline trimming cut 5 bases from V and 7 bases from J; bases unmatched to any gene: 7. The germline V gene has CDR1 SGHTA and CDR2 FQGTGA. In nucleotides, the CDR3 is TGTGCCAGCAGCCTTGACAGGGCTACTGGCTACACCTTC. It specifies CASSLDRATGYTF.

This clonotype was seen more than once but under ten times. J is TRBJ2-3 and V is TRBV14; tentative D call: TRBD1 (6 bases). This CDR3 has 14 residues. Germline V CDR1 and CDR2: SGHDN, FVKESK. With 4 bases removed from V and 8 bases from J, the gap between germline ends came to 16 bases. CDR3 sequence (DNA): TGTGCCAGCAGCCTCCCCCAGGGGATCGGTACGCAGTATTTT. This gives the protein CASSLPQGIGTQYF.

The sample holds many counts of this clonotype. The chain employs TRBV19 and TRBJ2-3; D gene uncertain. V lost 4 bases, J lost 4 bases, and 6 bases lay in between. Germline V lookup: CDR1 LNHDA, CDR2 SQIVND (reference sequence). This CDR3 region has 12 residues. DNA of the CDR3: TGTGCCAGTAGTACGGGCTCAGATACGCAGTATTTT. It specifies CASSTGSDTQYF. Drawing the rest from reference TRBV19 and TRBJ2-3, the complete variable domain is DGGITQSPKYLFRKEGQNVTLSCEQNLNHDAMYWYRQDPGQGLRLIYYSQIVNDFQKGDIAEGYSVSREKKESFPLTVTSAQKNPTAFYLCASSTGSDTQYFGPGTRLTVL.

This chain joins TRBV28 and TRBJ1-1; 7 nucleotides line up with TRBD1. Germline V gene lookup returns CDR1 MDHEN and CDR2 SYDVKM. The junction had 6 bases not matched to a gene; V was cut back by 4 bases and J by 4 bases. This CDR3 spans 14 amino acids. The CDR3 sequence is CASSSTGDATEAFF. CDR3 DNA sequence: TGTGCCAGCAGTTCCACAGGGGATGCCACTGAAGCTTTCTTT. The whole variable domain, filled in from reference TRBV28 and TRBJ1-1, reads DVKVTQSSRYLVKRTGEKVFLECVQDMDHENMFWYRQDPGLGLRLIYFSYDVKMKEKGDIPEGYSVSREKKERFSLILESASTNQTSMYLCASSSTGDATEAFFGQGTRLTVV.

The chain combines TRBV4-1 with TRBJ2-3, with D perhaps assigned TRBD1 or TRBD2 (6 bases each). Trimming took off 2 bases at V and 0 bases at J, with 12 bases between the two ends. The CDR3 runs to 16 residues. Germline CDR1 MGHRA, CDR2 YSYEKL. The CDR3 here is CASSQPGGRSTDTQYF. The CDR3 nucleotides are TGCGCCAGCAGCCAACCCGGGGGCCGCAGCACAGATACGCAGTATTTT.

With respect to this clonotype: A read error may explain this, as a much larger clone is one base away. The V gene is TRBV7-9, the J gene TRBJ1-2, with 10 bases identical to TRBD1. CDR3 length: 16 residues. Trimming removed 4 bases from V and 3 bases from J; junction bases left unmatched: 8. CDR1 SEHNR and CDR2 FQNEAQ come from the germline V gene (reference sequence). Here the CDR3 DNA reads TGTGCCAGCAGCTCTAGCGGGACAGGGGCTGACTATGGCTACACCTTC. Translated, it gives CASSSSGTGADYGYTF.

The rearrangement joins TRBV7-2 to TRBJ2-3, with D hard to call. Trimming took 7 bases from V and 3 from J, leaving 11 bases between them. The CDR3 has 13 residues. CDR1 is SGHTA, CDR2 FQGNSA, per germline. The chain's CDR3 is CASISSLTDTQYF. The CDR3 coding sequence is TGTGCCAGCATCTCAAGCTTAACAGATACGCAGTATTTT. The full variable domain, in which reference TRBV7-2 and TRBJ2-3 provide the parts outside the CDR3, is GAGVSQSPSNKVTEKGKDVELRCDPISGHTALYWYRQSLGQGLEFLIYFQGNSAPDKSGLPSDRFSAERTGGSVSTLTIQRTQQEDSAVYLCASISSLTDTQYFGPGTRLTVL.

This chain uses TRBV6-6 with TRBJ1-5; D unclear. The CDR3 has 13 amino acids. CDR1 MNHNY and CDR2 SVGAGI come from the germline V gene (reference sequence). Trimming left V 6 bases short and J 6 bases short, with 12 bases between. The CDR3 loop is CASSREWGQPQHF. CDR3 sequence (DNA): TGTGCCAGCAGCCGAGAATGGGGTCAGCCCCAGCATTTT.

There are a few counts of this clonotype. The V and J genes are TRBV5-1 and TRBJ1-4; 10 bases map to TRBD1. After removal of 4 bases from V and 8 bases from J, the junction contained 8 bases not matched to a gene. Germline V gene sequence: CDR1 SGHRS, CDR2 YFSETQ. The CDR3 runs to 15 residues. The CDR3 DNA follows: TGCGCCAGCAGCAGTCGTCGGGACAGGGGAGAAAAACTGTTTTTT. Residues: CASSSRRDRGEKLFF.

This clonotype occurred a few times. CDR3 DNA sequence: TGTGCCAGCAGCACACAGGGGGCGAATAATTCACCCCTCCACTTT. It is translated as CASSTQGANNSPLHF. The chain combines TRBV6-5 with TRBJ1-6; 9 bases align to TRBD1. Germline CDR1 MNHEY, CDR2 SVGAGI. The CDR3 length is 15 residues. J gave up 5 bases and V 6 bases, and 5 bases lay outside the gene matches.

CDR3 residues: CAIYGGTDTQYF. CDR3 nucleotides: TGTGCCATCTACGGGGGCACAGATACGCAGTATTTT. The chain links TRBV10-3 to TRBJ2-3, with TRBD2 as a possible D gene (5 bases). The CDR3 runs 12 residues. V lost 8 bases and J 1 base, leaving 7 bases between the germline ends. Per the germline V gene, CDR1 is ENHRY and CDR2 is SYGVKD.

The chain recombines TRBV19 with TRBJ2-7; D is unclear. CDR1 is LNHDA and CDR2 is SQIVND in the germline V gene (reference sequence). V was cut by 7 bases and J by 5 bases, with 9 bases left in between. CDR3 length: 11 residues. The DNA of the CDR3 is TGTGCCAGTACCGCCAGAAACGAGCAGTACTTC. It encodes CASTARNEQYF. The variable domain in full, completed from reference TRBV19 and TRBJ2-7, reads DGGITQSPKYLFRKEGQNVTLSCEQNLNHDAMYWYRQDPGQGLRLIYYSQIVNDFQKGDIAEGYSVSREKKESFPLTVTSAQKNPTAFYLCASTARNEQYFGPGTRLTVT.

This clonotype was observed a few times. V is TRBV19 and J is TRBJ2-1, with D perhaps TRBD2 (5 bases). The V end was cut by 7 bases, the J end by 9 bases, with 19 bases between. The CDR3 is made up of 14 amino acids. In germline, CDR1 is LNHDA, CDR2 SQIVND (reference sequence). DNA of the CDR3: TGTGCCAGTACCCGGTCCGGGGTAATGGGTGAGCAGTTCTTC. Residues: CASTRSGVMGEQFF.

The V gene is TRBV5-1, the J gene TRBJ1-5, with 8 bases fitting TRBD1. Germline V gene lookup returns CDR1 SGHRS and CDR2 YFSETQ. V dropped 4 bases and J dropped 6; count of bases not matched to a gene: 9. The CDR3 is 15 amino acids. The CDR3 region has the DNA TGCGCCAGCAGCCTGACCACAGGGGGTTCTCAGCCCCAGCATTTT. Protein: CASSLTTGGSQPQHF. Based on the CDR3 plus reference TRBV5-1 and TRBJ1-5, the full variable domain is KAGVTQTPRYLIKTRGQQVTLSCSPISGHRSVSWYQQTPGQGLQFLFEYFSETQRNKGNFPGRFSGRQFSNSRSEMNVSTLELGDSALYLCASSLTTGGSQPQHFGDGTRLSIL.

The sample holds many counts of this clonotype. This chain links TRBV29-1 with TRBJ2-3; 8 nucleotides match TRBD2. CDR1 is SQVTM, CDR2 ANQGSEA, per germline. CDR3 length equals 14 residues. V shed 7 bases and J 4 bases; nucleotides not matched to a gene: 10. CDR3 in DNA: TGCAGCGCCGTAGTGGCGGGGGGCGCAGATACGCAGTATTTT. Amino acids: CSAVVAGGADTQYF.

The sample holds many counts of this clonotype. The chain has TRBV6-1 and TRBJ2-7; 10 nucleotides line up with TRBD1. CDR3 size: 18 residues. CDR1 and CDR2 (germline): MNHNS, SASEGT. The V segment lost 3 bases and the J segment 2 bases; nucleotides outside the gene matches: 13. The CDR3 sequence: CASSDRPPGQGWTYEQYF. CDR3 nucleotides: TGTGCCAGCAGTGATCGCCCCCCGGGACAGGGGTGGACCTACGAGCAGTACTTC.

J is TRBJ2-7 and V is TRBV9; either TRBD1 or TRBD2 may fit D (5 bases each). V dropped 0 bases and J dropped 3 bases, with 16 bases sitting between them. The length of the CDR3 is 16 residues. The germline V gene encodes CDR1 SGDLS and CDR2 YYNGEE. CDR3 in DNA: TGTGCCAGCAGCGTAGCTGTCGGGGCTCCGAACTACGAGCAGTACTTC. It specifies CASSVAVGAPNYEQYF.

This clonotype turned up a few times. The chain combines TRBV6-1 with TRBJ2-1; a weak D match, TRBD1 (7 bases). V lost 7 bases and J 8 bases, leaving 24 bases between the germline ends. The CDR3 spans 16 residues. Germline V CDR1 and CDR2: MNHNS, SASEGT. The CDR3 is CASTGIEGAGGDEQFF. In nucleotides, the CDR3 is TGTGCCAGCACCGGAATCGAGGGGGCCGGAGGGGATGAGCAGTTCTTC.

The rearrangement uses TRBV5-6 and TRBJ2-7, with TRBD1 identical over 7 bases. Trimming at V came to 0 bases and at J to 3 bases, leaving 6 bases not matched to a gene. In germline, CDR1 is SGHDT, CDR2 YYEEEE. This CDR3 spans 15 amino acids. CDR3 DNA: TGTGCCAGCAGCTTGGTGGGACAGATGAACTACGAGCAGTACTTC. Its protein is CASSLVGQMNYEQYF.

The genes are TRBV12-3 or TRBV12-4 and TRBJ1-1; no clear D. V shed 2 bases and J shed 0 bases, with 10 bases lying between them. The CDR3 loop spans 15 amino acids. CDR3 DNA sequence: TGTGCCAGCAGTTTAAGGGTCAGCTTGAACACTGAAGCTTTCTTT. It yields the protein CASSLRVSLNTEAFF.

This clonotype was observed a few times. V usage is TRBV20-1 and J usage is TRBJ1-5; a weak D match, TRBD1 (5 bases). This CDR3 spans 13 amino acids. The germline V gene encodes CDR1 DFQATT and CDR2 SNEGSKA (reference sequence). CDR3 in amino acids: CSASARVHQPQHF. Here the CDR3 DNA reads TGCAGCGCGAGTGCCAGGGTGCATCAGCCCCAGCATTTT.